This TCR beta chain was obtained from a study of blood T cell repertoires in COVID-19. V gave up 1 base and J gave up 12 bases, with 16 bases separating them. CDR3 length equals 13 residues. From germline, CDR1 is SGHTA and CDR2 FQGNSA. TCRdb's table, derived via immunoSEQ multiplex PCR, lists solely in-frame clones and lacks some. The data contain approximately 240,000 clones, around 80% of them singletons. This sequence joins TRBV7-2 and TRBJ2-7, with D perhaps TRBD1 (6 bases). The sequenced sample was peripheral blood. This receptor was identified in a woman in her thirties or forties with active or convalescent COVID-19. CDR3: CASSLVARGDLYV. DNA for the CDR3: TGTGCCAGCAGCTTAGTAGCCAGGGGAGATCTGTACGTC.